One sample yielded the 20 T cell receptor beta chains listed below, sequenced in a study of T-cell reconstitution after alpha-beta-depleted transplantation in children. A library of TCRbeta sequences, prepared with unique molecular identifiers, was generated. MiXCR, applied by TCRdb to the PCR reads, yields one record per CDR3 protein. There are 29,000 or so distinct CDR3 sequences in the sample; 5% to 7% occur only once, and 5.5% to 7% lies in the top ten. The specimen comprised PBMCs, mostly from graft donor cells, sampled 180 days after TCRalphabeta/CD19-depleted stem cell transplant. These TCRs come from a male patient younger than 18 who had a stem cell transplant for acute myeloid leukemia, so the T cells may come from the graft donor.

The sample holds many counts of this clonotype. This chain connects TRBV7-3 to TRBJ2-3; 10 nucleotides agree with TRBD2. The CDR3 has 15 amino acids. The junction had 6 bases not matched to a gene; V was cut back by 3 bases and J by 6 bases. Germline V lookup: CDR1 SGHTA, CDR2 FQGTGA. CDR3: CASSFLAGVGDTQYF. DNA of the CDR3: TGTGCCAGCAGCTTCCTAGCGGGAGTCGGGGATACGCAGTATTTT.

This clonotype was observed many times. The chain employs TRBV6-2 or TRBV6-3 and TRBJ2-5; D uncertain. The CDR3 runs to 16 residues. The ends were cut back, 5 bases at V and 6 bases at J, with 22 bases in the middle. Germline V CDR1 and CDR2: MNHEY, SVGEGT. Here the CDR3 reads CASSPRFITLLKTQYF. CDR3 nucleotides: TGTGCCAGCAGTCCGAGATTCATTACCCTTTTGAAGACCCAGTACTTC.

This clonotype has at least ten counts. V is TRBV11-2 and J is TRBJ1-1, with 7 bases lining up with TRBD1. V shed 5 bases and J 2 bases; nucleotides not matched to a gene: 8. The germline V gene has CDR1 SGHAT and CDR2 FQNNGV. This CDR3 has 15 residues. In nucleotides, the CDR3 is TGTGCCAGCAGCCCCAGGGGGGGCCTAAACACTGAAGCTTTCTTT. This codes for CASSPRGGLNTEAFF.

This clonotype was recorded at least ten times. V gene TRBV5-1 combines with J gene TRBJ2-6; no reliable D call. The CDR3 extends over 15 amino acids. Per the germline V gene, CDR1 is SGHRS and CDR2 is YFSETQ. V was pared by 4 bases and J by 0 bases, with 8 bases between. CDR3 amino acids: CASSVVGSGANVLTF. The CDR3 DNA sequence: TGCGCCAGCAGCGTTGTGGGCTCTGGGGCCAACGTCCTGACTTTC.

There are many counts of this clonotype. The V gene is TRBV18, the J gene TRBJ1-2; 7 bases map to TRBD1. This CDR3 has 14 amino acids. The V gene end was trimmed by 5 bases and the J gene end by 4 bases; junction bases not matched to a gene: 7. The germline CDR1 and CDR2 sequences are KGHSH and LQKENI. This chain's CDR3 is CASSGDRELYGYTF. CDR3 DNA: TGTGCCAGCTCAGGAGACAGGGAGCTCTATGGCTACACCTTC.

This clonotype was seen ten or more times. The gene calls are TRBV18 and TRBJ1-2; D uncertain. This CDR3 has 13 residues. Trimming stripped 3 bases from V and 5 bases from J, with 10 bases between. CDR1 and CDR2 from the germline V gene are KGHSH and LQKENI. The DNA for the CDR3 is TGTGCCAGCTCACCTACGGCGAGGTATGGCTACACCTTC. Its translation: CASSPTARYGYTF.

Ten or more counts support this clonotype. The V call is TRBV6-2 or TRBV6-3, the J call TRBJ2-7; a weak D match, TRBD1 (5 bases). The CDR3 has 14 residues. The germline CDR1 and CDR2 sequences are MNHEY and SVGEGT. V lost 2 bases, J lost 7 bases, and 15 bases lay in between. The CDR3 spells CASSYPERGLEQYF. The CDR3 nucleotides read TGTGCCAGCAGTTACCCCGAAAGGGGTCTAGAGCAGTACTTC.

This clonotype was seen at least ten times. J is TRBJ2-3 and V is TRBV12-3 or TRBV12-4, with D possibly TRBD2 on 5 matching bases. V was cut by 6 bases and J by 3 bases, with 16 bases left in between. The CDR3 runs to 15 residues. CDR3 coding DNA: TGTGCCAGCAGGGATGCATACCCGGGAACAGATACGCAGTATTTT. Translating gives CASRDAYPGTDTQYF.

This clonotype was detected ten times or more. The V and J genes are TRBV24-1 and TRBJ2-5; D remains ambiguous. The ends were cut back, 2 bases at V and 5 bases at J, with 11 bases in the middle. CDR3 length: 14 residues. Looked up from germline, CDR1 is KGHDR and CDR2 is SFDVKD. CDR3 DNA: TGTGCCACCAGTGATTCTGGCCCTAGGGAGACCCAGTACTTC. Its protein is CATSDSGPRETQYF.

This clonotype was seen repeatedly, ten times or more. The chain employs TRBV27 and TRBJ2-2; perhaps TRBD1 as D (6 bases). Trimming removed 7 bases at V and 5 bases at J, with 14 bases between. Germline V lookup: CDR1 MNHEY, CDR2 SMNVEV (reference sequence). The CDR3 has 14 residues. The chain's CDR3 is CASIRGRGTGELFF. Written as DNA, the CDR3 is TGTGCCAGCATCAGGGGCAGGGGAACCGGGGAGCTGTTTTTT.

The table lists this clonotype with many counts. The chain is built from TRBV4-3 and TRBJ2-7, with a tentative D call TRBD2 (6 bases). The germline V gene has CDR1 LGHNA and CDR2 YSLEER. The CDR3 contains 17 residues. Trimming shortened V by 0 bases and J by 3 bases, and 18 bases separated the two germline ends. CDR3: CASSQDQNLEGLYEQYF. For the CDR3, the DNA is TGCGCCAGCAGCCAAGACCAAAATTTGGAGGGGCTCTACGAGCAGTACTTC.

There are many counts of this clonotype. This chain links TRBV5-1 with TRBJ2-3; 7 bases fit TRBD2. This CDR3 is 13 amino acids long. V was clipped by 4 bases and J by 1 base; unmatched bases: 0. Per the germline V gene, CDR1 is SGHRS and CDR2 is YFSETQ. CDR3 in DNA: TGCGCCAGCAGCCGGGAGGGCACAGATACGCAGTATTTT. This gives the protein CASSREGTDTQYF.

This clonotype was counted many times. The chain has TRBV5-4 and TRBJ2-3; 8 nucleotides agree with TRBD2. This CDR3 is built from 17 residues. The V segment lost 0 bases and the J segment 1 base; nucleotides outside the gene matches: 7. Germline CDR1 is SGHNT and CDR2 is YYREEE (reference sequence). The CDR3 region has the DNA TGTGCCAGCAGCTTGGAGCGGGGGCGGACCGGCACAGATACGCAGTATTTT. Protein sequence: CASSLERGRTGTDTQYF.

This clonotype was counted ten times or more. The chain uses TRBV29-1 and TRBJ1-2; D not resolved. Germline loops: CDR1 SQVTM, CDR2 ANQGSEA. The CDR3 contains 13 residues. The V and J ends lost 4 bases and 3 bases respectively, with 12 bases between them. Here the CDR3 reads CSVVPAGDYGYTF. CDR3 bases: TGCAGCGTTGTTCCCGCAGGAGACTATGGCTACACCTTC.

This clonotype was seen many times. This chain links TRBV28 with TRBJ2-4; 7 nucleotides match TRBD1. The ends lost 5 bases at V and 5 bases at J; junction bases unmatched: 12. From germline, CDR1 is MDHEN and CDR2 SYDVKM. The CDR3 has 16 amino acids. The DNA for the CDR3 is TGTGCCAGCAGTCCACCCCGACAGGGCGGCGAAAACATTCAGTACTTC. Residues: CASSPPRQGGENIQYF.

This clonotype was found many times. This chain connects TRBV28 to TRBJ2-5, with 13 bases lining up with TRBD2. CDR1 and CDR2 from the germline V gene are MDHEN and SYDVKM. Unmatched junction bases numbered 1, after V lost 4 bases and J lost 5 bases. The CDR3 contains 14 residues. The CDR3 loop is CASSSTSGRETQYF. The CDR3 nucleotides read TGTGCCAGCAGTTCGACTAGCGGGAGGGAGACCCAGTACTTC.

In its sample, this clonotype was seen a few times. The DNA for the CDR3 is TGTGCCAGCAGCTTGGAGGCTAGCGGGGTCGGCGGGGAGCTGTTTTTT. This sequence encodes CASSLEASGVGGELFF. The rearrangement links TRBV5-4 to TRBJ2-2; TRBD2 matches 9 bases. This CDR3 spans 16 amino acids. CDR1 is SGHNT and CDR2 is YYREEE in the germline V gene (reference sequence). V lost 0 bases to trimming and J lost 7 bases; unmatched junction nucleotides: 7.

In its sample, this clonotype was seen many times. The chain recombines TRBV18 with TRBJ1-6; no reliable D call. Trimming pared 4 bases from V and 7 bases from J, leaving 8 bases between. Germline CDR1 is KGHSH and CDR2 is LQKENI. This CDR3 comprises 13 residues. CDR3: CASSLAENSPLHF. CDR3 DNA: TGTGCCAGCTCACTTGCGGAGAATTCACCCCTCCACTTT.

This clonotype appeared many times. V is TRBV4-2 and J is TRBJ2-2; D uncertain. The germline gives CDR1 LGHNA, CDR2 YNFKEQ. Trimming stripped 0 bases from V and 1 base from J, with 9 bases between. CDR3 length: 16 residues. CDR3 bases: TGTGCCAGCAGCCAAGAAGGAGTTTGGAACACCGGGGAGCTGTTTTTT. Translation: CASSQEGVWNTGELFF.

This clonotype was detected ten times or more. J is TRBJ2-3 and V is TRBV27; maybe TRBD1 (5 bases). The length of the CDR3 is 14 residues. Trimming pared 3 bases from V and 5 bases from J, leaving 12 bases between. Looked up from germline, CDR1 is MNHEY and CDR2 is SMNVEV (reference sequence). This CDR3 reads CASSFQGLRDTQYF. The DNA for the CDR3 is TGTGCCAGCAGTTTCCAGGGTTTAAGAGATACGCAGTATTTT.